This TCR beta chain was obtained from a study of metastatic and nonmetastatic thyroid tumors. Study-wide results and caveats: It was reportedly found that TCR beta diversity was significantly higher in malignant thyroid tumors than in benign nodules, a difference seen in both blood and tumor samples.

In this sample, this clone turned up many times. The antigen remains unidentified. The junction shows a germline mismatch at one end, possibly a read error. Thyroid surgery took place with no prior treatment in any patient. Via MiXCR, TCRdb re-called the PCR reads. The sample holds under 50,000 clones, approximately 24% seen once. This CDR3 has 14 residues. Germline lookup yields CDR1 LGHNA and CDR2 YNFKEQ. The chain uses TRBV4-2 and TRBJ2-5; a possible D gene is TRBD2 (5 bases). This clonotype was sampled from a male donor with papillary thyroid cancer or a benign thyroid nodule (not recorded which). Some clones in this sample may be carry-over from other donors' samples. Sequenced material: blood. The CDR3 DNA reads as TGTGCCAGCAGCAAAGAGCGGTTCCAAGAGACCCAGTACTTC. This sequence encodes CASSKERFQETQYF.